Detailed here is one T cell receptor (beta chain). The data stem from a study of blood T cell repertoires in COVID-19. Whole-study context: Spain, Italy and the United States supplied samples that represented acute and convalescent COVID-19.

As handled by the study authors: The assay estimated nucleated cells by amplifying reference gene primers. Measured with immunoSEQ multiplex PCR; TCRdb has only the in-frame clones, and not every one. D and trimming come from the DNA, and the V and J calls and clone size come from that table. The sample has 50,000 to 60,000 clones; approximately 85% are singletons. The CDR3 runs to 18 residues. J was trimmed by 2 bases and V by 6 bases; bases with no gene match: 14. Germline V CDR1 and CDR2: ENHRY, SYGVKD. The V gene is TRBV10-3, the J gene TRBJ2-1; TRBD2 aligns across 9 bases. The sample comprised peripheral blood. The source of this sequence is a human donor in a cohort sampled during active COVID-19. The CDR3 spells CAIRLGSSSGTTYNEQFF. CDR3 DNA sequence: TGTGCCATCAGGCTCGGCTCCTCTAGCGGGACTACCTACAATGAGCAGTTCTTC.